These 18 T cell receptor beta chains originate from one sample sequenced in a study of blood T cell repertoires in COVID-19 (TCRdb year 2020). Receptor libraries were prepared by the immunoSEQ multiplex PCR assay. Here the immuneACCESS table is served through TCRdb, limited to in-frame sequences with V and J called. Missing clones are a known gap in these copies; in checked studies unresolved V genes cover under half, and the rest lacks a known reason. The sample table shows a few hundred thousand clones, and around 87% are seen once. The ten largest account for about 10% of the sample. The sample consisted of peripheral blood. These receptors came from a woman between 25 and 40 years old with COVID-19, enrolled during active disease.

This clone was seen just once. CDR3 nucleotides: TGTGCCAGCTCCGGGATACACTACGAGCAGTACTTC. Translation gives CASSGIHYEQYF. The rearrangement joins TRBV18 to TRBJ2-7; possibly TRBD2 for D (5 bases). The length of the CDR3 is 12 residues. Germline CDR1 and CDR2: KGHSH and LQKENI. Trimming shortened V by 6 bases and J by 3 bases, and 9 bases separated the two germline ends.

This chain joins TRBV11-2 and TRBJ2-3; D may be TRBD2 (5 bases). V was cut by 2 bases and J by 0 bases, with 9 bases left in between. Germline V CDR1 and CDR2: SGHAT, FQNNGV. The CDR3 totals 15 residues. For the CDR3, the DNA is TGTGCCAGCAGCTTAACGGGGTTTAGCACAGATACGCAGTATTTT. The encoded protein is CASSLTGFSTDTQYF.

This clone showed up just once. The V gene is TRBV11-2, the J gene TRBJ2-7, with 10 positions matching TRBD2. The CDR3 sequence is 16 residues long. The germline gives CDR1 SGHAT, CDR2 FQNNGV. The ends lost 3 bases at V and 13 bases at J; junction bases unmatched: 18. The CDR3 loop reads CASSLGPGLANNDNYF. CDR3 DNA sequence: TGTGCCAGCAGCTTGGGACCGGGACTAGCGAATAACGATAACTACTTC.

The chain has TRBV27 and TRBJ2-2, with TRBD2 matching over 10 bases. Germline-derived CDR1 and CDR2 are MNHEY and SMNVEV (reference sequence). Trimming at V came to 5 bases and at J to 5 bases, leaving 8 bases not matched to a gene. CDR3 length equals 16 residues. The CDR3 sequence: CASSPSGSTRTGELFF. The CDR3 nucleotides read TGTGCCAGCAGTCCTAGCGGGAGTACCCGAACCGGGGAGCTGTTTTTT.

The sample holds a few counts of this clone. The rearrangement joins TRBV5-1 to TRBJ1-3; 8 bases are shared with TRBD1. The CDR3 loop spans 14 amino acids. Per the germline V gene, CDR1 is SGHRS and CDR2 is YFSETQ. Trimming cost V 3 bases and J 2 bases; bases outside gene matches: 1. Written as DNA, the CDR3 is TGCGCCAGCAGCTGGGGACAGGCTGGAAACACCATATATTTT. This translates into CASSWGQAGNTIYF.

The CDR3 DNA reads as TGTGCCAGCAGCCAGGACAGGGGTTTGGGAACAGATACGCAGTATTTT. Amino acids: CASSQDRGLGTDTQYF. This chain connects TRBV7-9 to TRBJ2-3; 9 nucleotides match TRBD1. Germline V gene sequence: CDR1 SEHNR, CDR2 FQNEAQ (reference sequence). Trimming removed 5 bases from V and 3 bases from J; junction bases left unmatched: 9. The CDR3 runs 16 residues.

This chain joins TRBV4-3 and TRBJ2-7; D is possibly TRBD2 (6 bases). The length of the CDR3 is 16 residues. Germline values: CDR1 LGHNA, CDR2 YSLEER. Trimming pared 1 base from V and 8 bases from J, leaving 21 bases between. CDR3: CASSQVGGAGPLQQYF. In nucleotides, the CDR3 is TGCGCCAGCAGCCAAGTGGGCGGGGCCGGACCTTTACAGCAGTACTTC.

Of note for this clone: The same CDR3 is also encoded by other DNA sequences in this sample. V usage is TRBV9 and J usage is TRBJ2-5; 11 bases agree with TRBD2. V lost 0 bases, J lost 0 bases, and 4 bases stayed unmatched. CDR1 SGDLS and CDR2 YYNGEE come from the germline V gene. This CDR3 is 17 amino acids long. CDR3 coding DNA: TGTGCCAGCAGCGTAGGGGGGACTAGCGGAAACCAAGAGACCCAGTACTTC. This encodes CASSVGGTSGNQETQYF.

CDR3 DNA sequence: TGTGCCAGCAGTTTATCGAGCCGCAATGAGCAGTTCTTC. It codes for CASSLSSRNEQFF. The chain recombines TRBV27 with TRBJ2-1; D is undetermined. Deletions cut 0 bases from V and 6 bases from J, with 6 bases between. Per germline, CDR1 MNHEY and CDR2 SMNVEV (reference sequence). CDR3 length: 13 amino acids.

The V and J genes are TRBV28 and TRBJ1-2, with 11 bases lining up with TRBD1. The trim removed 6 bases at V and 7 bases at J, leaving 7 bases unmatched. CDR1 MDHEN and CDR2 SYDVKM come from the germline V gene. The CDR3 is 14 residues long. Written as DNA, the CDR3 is TGTGCCAGCAGGGGGGTTGGGACAGGGGGTGGCTACACCTTC. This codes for CASRGVGTGGGYTF.

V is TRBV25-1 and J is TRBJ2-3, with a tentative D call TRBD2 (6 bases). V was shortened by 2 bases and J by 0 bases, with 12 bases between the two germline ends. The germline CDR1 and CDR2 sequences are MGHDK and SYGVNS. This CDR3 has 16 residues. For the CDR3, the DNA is TGTGCCAGCAGTGAAAAGGGAGGTTCTAGCACAGATACGCAGTATTTT. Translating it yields CASSEKGGSSTDTQYF. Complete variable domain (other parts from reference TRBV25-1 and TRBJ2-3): EADIYQTPRYLVIGTGKKITLECSQTMGHDKMYWYQQDPGMELHLIHYSYGVNSTEKGDLSSESTVSRIRTEHFPLTLESARPSHTSQYLCASSEKGGSSTDTQYFGPGTRLTVL.

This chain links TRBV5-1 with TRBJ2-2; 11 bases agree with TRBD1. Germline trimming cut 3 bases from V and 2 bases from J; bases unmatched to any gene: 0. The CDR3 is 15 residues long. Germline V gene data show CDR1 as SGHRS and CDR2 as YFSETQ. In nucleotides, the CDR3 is TGCGCCAGCAGCTGGACAGGGGGCAACACCGGGGAGCTGTTTTTT. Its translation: CASSWTGGNTGELFF.

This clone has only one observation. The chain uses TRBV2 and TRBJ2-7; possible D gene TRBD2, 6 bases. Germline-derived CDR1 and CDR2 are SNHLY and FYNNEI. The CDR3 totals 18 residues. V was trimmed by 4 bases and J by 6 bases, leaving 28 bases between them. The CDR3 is CASSVRAPAWPQGGEQYF. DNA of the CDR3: TGTGCCAGCAGTGTGCGCGCCCCTGCGTGGCCCCAGGGAGGCGAGCAGTACTTC.

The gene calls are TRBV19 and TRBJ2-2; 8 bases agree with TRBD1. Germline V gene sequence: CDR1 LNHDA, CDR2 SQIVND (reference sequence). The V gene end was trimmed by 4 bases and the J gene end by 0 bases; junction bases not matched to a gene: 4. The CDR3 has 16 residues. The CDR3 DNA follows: TGTGCCAGTAGTACCTTACAGGGGGCGAACACCGGGGAGCTGTTTTTT. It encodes CASSTLQGANTGELFF.

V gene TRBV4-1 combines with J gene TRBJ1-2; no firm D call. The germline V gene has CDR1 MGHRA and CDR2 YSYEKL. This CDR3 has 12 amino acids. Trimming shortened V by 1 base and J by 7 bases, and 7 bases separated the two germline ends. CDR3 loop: CASSQASGGYTF. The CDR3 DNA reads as TGCGCCAGCAGCCAAGCCTCGGGTGGCTACACCTTC.

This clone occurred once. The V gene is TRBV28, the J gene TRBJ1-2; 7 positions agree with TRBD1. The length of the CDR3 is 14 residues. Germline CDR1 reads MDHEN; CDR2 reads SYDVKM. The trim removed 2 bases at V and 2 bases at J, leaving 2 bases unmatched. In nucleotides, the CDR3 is TGTGCCAGCAGTTTAAGGGGGCGCAACTATGGCTACACCTTC. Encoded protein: CASSLRGRNYGYTF.

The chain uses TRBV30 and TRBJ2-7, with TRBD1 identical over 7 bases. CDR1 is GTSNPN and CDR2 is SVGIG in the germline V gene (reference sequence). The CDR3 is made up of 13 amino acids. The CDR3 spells CACWRQGTYEQYF. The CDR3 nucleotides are TGTGCTTGCTGGCGACAGGGAACCTACGAGCAGTACTTC.

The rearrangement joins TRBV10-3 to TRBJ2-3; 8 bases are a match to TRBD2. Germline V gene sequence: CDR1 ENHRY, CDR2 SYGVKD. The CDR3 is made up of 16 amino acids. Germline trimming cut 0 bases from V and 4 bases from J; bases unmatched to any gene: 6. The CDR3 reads CAISESHGGRPDTQYF. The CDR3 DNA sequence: TGTGCCATCAGTGAGTCCCACGGCGGGAGGCCAGATACGCAGTATTTT.